Listed below are T cell receptor beta chains from one sample, sequenced in a study of blood T cell repertoires in COVID-19. Sequencing used immunoSEQ multiplex PCR; TCRdb keeps in-frame clones, though not all of them. The sample consists of fewer than 200,000 clones, 80% to 90% of them appearing once. The sequenced material came from peripheral blood. Receptors originate from a man aged 35-49 years who had recovered from COVID-19. Each CDR3 is given with its conserved first and last residue. A D gene is named only where the DNA matches it firmly. The size entry is marked missing in some rows and otherwise reads once, few, many or a size class.

v_call	j_call	clone_size	d_call	cdr3_nt	cdr3_aa
TRBV11-2	TRBJ2-1	NA	NA	TGTGCCAGCAGCGTTACCCTCCAGGGGTACAATGAGCAGTTCTTC	CASSVTLQGYNEQFF
TRBV9	TRBJ2-5	once	NA	TGTGCCAGCAGCGGCACGGGAGTAGGAGAGACCCAGTACTTC	CASSGTGVGETQYF
TRBV19	TRBJ1-1	NA	TRBD1	TGTGCCAGTAGTAGGGGACAGTATGAAGCTTTCTTT	CASSRGQYEAFF
TRBV4-3	TRBJ2-1	NA	NA	TGCGCCAGCAGCCCCCAAGGTAGCTTTGCCTACAATGAGCAGTTCTTC	CASSPQGSFAYNEQFF
TRBV4-3	TRBJ2-1	NA	TRBD2	TGCGCCAGCAGCCAAGCCCTAAGAGCGGGGGGGACCAATGAGCAGTTCTTC	CASSQALRAGGTNEQFF
TRBV6-5	TRBJ1-1	NA	NA	TGTGCCAGCAGGACAGTTAACACTGAAGCTTTCTTT	CASRTVNTEAFF
TRBV2	TRBJ2-7	NA	TRBD1	TGTGCCAGCAGGAGGACAGGGGGGCGCTACGAGCAGTACTTC	CASRRTGGRYEQYF
TRBV6-4	TRBJ2-6	NA	TRBD1	TGTGCCAGCACCTCGGACAGGCCACCTTACCTCTCTGGGGCCAACGTCCTGACTTTC	CASTSDRPPYLSGANVLTF
TRBV5-6	TRBJ2-1	NA	TRBD1	TGTGCCAGCAGCTTGTTCGGACAGGGAGGCGATGAGCAGTTCTTC	CASSLFGQGGDEQFF
TRBV4-2	TRBJ1-5	NA	NA	TGTGCCAGCAGCCCGAGGGTTAGCAATCAGCCCCAGCATTTT	CASSPRVSNQPQHF
TRBV5-1	TRBJ2-2	NA	NA	TGCGCCAGCTCAGGGTTCTCGAACACCGGGGAGCTGTTTTTT	CASSGFSNTGELFF
TRBV18	TRBJ2-2	NA	TRBD2	TGTGCCAGCTCACTCACCGGGACTAGCCACAGGTCAACCACCGGGGAGCTGTTTTTT	CASSLTGTSHRSTTGELFF
TRBV29-1	TRBJ2-7	once	NA	TGCAGCGTCCGACAGGCCTACGAGCAGTACTTC	CSVRQAYEQYF
TRBV9	TRBJ2-3	NA	TRBD1	TGTGCCAGCAGCGCCTCGGGACAGGGGTTAGATACGCAGTATTTT	CASSASGQGLDTQYF
TRBV9	TRBJ2-3	NA	NA	TGTGCCAGCAGCGGCAACACAGGGTCAGATACGCAGTATTTT	CASSGNTGSDTQYF
TRBV5-1	TRBJ2-7	NA	NA	TGCGCCAGCAGCTTCAACCCCGGTCTGCGGCACTACGAGCAGTACTTC	CASSFNPGLRHYEQYF
TRBV6-5	TRBJ1-1	NA	NA	TGTGCCAGCAGTTACGATAGGGAGGGGGGAAACACTGAAGCTTTCTTT	CASSYDREGGNTEAFF
TRBV14	TRBJ2-7	NA	NA	TGTGCCAGCAGTATGGTTAGCTCCTACGAGCAGTACTTC	CASSMVSSYEQYF
TRBV13	TRBJ1-1	NA	NA	TGTGCCAGCACCCGGGGGGGAACTCGGAACACTGAAGCTTTCTTT	CASTRGGTRNTEAFF
TRBV10-3	TRBJ1-2	NA	NA	TGTGCCATCAGCCCCCAGCGACAGGAGTCTGGCTACACCTTC	CAISPQRQESGYTF
TRBV12-3/TRBV12-4	TRBJ1-1	NA	NA	TGTGCCAGCAGCCCGGGAGCTGAAGCTTTCTTT	CASSPGAEAFF
TRBV18	TRBJ2-5	NA	NA	TGTGCCAGCTCACCACAGCGGGCGGACTGGCAGTACTTC	CASSPQRADWQYF
TRBV19	TRBJ1-5	NA	NA	TGTGCCAGTAGTATCTCCGGGGGGTCTAGCAATCAGCCCCAGCATTTT	CASSISGGSSNQPQHF
TRBV5-5	TRBJ2-7	NA	NA	TGTGCCAGCAGCTGGGACTGGGAGCAGTACTTC	CASSWDWEQYF
TRBV3-1/TRBV3-2	TRBJ2-7	NA	TRBD1	TGTGCCAGCAGCCTCGATCGACAGGGGTGGTACGAGCAGTACTTC	CASSLDRQGWYEQYF
TRBV6-2/TRBV6-3	TRBJ1-2	many	NA	TGTGCCAGCAGTTACAGGACAGATTATGGCTACACCTTC	CASSYRTDYGYTF
TRBV28	TRBJ2-7	NA	NA	TGTGCCAGCAGTTTAGCTGGGAGGGAGCAGTACTTC	CASSLAGREQYF
TRBV19	TRBJ2-1	NA	TRBD1	TGTGCCAGTAGTTCCCGGGACAGGGGTAATGAGCAGTTCTTC	CASSSRDRGNEQFF
TRBV7-2	TRBJ2-1	NA	NA	TGTGCCAGCAGCTTAGCTCCCTGGAGTGAGCAGTTCTTC	CASSLAPWSEQFF
TRBV5-1	TRBJ2-1	NA	TRBD1	TGCGCCAGCAGCTTGGGACAGGGGAACAATGAGCAGTTCTTC	CASSLGQGNNEQFF
TRBV5-1	TRBJ2-3	once	NA	TGCGCCAGCAGCACCGGACAAGAAACGCAGTATTTT	CASSTGQETQYF
TRBV6-5	TRBJ2-2	NA	NA	TGTGCCAGCAGCACGGACACCTGGGCCGGGGAGCTGTTTTTT	CASSTDTWAGELFF
TRBV5-6	TRBJ1-5	few	NA	TGTGCCAGCAGCTTGGCAACTAATCAGCCCCAGCATTTT	CASSLATNQPQHF
TRBV18	TRBJ2-4	NA	NA	TGTGCCAGCTCACCAGGGGACATCCGGTTCGGGAACATTCAGTACTTC	CASSPGDIRFGNIQYF
TRBV6-5	TRBJ1-2	NA	TRBD1	TGTGCCAGCAGGTTGGACGGGACAGTCTATGGCTACACCTTC	CASRLDGTVYGYTF
TRBV7-8	TRBJ2-3	NA	NA	TGTGCCAGCAGCTTATCCTTAACAGATACGCAGTATTTT	CASSLSLTDTQYF
TRBV18	TRBJ2-5	NA	TRBD2	TGTGCCAGCTCACCATTTACTAGCGGGAGGGACCAAGAGACCCAGTACTTC	CASSPFTSGRDQETQYF
TRBV4-2	TRBJ2-7	NA	NA	TGTGCCAGCAGCCAAGCTGAAGGGGACGAGCAGTACTTC	CASSQAEGDEQYF
TRBV28	TRBJ1-4	NA	NA	TGTGCCAGTGGTGGTGGGTCTAGAGAAAAACTGTTTTTT	CASGGGSREKLFF
TRBV7-8	TRBJ2-3	NA	TRBD1	TGTGCCAGCAGCTTTGACAGGGTACGAACAGATACGCAGTATTTT	CASSFDRVRTDTQYF
TRBV12-3/TRBV12-4	TRBJ1-2	NA	TRBD1	TGTGCCAGCAGTCGGGACAGGGTATATGGCTACACCTTC	CASSRDRVYGYTF
TRBV2	TRBJ2-5	NA	NA	TGTGCCAGCAGGTACAGCAGGTCGCCGGAGACCCAGTACTTC	CASRYSRSPETQYF
TRBV14	TRBJ2-7	NA	NA	TGTGCCAGCAGCCAAAAGACAGGCGGCTACGAGCAGTACTTC	CASSQKTGGYEQYF
TRBV6-1	TRBJ2-7	once	TRBD2	TGTGCCAGCAGTGCGGGGACTAGCGGGTCCCGCGACGAGCAGTACTTC	CASSAGTSGSRDEQYF
TRBV7-9	TRBJ2-7	NA	NA	TGTGCCAGCAGCCCCCCGGACAGCTCCTATCTCTACGAGCAGTACTTC	CASSPPDSSYLYEQYF
TRBV19	TRBJ2-3	once	NA	TGTGCCAGTAGTATAGAACGGACAGATACGCAGTATTTT	CASSIERTDTQYF
TRBV7-3	TRBJ2-3	NA	TRBD2	TGTGCCAGCAGCTTAAATCCGGGACTAGCGGGGCAAGATACGCAGTATTTT	CASSLNPGLAGQDTQYF